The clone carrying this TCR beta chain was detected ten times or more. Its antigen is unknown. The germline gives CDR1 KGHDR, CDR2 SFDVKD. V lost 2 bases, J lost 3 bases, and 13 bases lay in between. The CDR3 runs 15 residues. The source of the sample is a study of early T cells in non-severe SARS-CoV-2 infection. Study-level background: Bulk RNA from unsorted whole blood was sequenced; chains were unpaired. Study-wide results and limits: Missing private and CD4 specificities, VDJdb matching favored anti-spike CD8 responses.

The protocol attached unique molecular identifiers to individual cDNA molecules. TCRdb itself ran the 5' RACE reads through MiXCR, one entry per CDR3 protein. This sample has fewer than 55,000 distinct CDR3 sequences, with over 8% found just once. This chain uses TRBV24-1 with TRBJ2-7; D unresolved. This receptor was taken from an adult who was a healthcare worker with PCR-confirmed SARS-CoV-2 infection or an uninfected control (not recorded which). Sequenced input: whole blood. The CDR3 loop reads CATSDSLGKVYEQYF. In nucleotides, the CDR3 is TGTGCCACCAGTGATTCACTGGGAAAAGTCTACGAGCAGTACTTC.